The T cell receptor (beta chain) described here comes from a study of blood T cell repertoires in COVID-19. The CDR3 is 14 amino acids. V was pared by 1 base and J by 5 bases, with 12 bases between. The V gene's germline CDR1 is SGHAT and CDR2 FQNNGV. The repertoire was sequenced with immunoSEQ multiplex PCR; TCRdb's copy has only in-frame clones and lacks some. The table records about 300,000 clones, about 85% of them present only once. The clonotype was recovered from a woman between 25 and 40 years old who had recovered from COVID-19. The V call is TRBV11-2, the J call TRBJ2-7, with D perhaps matching TRBD2 (6 bases). Sequenced material: PBMCs or T cells enriched from blood (not recorded which). The CDR3 sequence: CASSLVRRAHEQYF. Written as DNA, the CDR3 is TGTGCCAGCAGCTTAGTGCGGAGGGCGCACGAGCAGTACTTC. Supplemented by reference TRBV11-2 and TRBJ2-7, the full variable domain reads EAGVAQSPRYKIIEKRQSVAFWCNPISGHATLYWYQQILGQGPKLLIQFQNNGVVDDSQLPKDRFSAERLKGVDSTLKIQPAKLEDSAVYLCASSLVRRAHEQYFGPGTRLTVT.